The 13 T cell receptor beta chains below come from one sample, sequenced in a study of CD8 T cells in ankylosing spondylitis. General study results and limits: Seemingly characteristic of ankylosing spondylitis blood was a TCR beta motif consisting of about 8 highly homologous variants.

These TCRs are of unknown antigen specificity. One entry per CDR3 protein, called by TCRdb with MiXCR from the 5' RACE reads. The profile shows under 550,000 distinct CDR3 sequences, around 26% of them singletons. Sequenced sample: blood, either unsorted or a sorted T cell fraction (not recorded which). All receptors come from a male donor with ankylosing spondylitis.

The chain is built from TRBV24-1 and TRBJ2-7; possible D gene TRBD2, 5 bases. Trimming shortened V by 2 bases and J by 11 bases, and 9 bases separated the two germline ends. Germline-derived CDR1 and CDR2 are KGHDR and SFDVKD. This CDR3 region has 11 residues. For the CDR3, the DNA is TGTGCCACCAGTGATTCCGGGAAAAAGTACTTC. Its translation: CATSDSGKKYF.

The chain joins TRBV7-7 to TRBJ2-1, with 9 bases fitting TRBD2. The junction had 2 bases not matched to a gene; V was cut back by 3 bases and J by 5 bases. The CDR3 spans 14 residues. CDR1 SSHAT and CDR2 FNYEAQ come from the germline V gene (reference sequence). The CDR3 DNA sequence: TGTGCCAGCAGCTTGACTAGCGGCCACAATGAGCAGTTCTTC. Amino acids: CASSLTSGHNEQFF.

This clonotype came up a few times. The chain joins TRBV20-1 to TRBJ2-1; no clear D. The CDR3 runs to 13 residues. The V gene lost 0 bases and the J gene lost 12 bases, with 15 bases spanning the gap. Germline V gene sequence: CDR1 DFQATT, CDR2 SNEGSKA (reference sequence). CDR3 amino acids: CSARDLSRSSQFF. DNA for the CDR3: TGCAGTGCTAGAGATCTGTCAAGGAGTTCGCAGTTCTTC.

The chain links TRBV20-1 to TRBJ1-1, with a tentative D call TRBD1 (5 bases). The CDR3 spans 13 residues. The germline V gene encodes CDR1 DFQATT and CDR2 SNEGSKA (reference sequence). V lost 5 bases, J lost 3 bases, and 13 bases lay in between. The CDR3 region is CSAGRGGYTEAFF. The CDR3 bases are TGCAGTGCTGGGCGGGGGGGATACACTGAAGCTTTCTTT.

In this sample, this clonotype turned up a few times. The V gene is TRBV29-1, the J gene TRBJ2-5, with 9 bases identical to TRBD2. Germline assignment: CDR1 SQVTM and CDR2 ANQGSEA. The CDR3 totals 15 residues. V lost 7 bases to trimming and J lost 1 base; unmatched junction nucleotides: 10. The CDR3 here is CSAKRAGGSQETQYF. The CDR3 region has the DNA TGCAGCGCAAAACGGGCGGGAGGGTCCCAAGAGACCCAGTACTTC.

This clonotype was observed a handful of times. The CDR3 is CSAPWTSSDTQYF. CDR3 nucleotide sequence: TGCAGTGCCCCCTGGACTAGTTCAGATACGCAGTATTTT. The chain recombines TRBV20-1 with TRBJ2-3; 7 bases line up with TRBD2. Trimming cost V 6 bases and J 4 bases; bases outside gene matches: 7. CDR1 and CDR2 from the germline V gene are DFQATT and SNEGSKA (reference sequence). CDR3 length equals 13 residues.

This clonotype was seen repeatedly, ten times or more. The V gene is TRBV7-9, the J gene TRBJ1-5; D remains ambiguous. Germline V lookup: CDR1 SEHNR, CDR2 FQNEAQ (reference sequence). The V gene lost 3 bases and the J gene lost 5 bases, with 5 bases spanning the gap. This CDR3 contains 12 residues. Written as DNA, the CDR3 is TGTGCCAGCAGCTTGGTGGATCAGCCCCAGCATTTT. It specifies CASSLVDQPQHF.

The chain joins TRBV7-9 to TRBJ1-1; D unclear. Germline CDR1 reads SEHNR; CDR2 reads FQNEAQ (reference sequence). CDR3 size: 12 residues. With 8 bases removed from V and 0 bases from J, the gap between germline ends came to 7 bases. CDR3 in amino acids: CASDSVNTEAFF. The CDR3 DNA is TGTGCCAGCGATAGTGTGAACACTGAAGCTTTCTTT.

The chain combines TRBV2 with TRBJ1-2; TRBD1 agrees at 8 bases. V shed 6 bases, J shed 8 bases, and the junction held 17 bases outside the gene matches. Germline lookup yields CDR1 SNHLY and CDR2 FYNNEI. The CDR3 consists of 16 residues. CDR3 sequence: CASRDLKGTGAHGYTF. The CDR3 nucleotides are TGTGCCAGCAGGGACCTCAAGGGGACAGGCGCTCACGGCTACACCTTC.

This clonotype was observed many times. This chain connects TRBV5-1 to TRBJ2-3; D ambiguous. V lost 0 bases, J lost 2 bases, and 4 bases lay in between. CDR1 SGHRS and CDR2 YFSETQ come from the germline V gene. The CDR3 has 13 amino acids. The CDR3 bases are TGCGCCAGCAGCTTGGAGCACACAGATACGCAGTATTTT. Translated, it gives CASSLEHTDTQYF.

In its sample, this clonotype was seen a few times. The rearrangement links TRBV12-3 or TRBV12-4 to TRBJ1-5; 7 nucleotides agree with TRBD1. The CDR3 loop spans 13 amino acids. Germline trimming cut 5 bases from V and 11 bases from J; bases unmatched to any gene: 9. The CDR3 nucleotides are TGTGCCAGCAGTCCCACAGGGGTTCCAGCCCAGCATTTT. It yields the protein CASSPTGVPAQHF.

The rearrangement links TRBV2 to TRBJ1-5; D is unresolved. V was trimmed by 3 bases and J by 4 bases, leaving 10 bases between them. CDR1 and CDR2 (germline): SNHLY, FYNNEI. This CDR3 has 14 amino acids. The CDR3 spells CASSEIRKNQPQHF. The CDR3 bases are TGTGCCAGCAGTGAGATCAGAAAAAATCAGCCCCAGCATTTT.

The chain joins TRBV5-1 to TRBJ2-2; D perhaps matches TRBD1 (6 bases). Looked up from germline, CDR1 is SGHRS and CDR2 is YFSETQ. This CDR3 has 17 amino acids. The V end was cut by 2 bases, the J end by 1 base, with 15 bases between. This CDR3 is CASSLWGWTVNTGELFF. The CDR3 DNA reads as TGCGCCAGCAGCTTATGGGGATGGACAGTGAACACCGGGGAGCTGTTTTTT.